Shown below are 20 T cell receptor beta chains from a single sample sequenced in a study of blood T cell repertoires in COVID-19. Sequencing was performed with immunoSEQ multiplex PCR; in TCRdb, only in-frame clones are kept and a portion is missing. The repertoire holds just under 150,000 clones, with 87% as singletons. The sequenced material came from peripheral blood. Receptors were obtained from a woman aged 50 to 65 with acute or convalescent COVID-19.

The genes are TRBV7-3 and TRBJ2-2, with D perhaps TRBD1 (6 bases). The CDR3 contains 14 residues. The V and J ends lost 5 bases and 6 bases respectively, with 13 bases between them. Germline assignment: CDR1 SGHTA and CDR2 FQGTGA. This CDR3 is CASSPSGVPGELFF. CDR3 DNA: TGTGCCAGCAGCCCTTCAGGGGTCCCCGGGGAGCTGTTTTTT.

The chain joins TRBV19 to TRBJ2-3; TRBD2 matches at 8 bases. Germline values: CDR1 LNHDA, CDR2 SQIVND (reference sequence). Germline trimming cut 4 bases from V and 0 bases from J; bases unmatched to any gene: 3. The CDR3 spans 15 residues. CDR3 sequence (DNA): TGTGCCAGTAGTAAACTAGCGGCTAGCACAGATACGCAGTATTTT. This translates into CASSKLAASTDTQYF.

The J gene is TRBJ2-7, the V gene TRBV10-1, with a possible D match to TRBD2 (7 bases). The CDR3 covers 15 residues. Germline CDR1 reads WNHNN; CDR2 reads SYGVQD (reference sequence). Deletions cut 0 bases from V and 0 bases from J, with 9 bases between. DNA of the CDR3: TGCGCCAGCAGTGAGTCCGGGGGGCTCTCCTACGAGCAGTACTTC. This gives the protein CASSESGGLSYEQYF.

CDR3 sequence reads: CASSFSGGFYEQYF. DNA of the CDR3: TGTGCCAGCAGTTTTAGCGGGGGGTTCTACGAGCAGTACTTC. The chain couples TRBV28 to TRBJ2-7; 10 bases match TRBD2. This CDR3 has 14 residues. Losses at the gene ends were 3 bases for V and 3 bases for J; bases not matched to a gene: 2. Germline lookup yields CDR1 MDHEN and CDR2 SYDVKM. Full variable domain (outside the CDR3, taken from reference TRBV28 and TRBJ2-7): DVKVTQSSRYLVKRTGEKVFLECVQDMDHENMFWYRQDPGLGLRLIYFSYDVKMKEKGDIPEGYSVSREKKERFSLILESASTNQTSMYLCASSFSGGFYEQYFGPGTRLTVT.

The genes are TRBV7-3 and TRBJ2-3, with 8 bases that match TRBD1. The germline V gene encodes CDR1 SGHTA and CDR2 FQGTGA. The CDR3 totals 15 residues. V lost 2 bases and J lost 4; bases outside the gene matches: 5. The CDR3 loop is CASSLAGQGSDTQYF. In DNA, the CDR3 is TGTGCCAGCAGCTTAGCAGGACAGGGATCAGATACGCAGTATTTT.

This chain connects TRBV6-2 or TRBV6-3 to TRBJ1-1; weak D call: TRBD1 (5 bases). Deletions cut 4 bases from V and 3 bases from J, with 12 bases between. The CDR3 contains 14 residues. Germline V gene data show CDR1 as MNHEY and CDR2 as SVGEGT. The CDR3 sequence: CASSSLRQYTEAFF. The DNA for the CDR3 is TGTGCCAGCAGTTCACTTCGACAGTACACTGAAGCTTTCTTT.

The rearrangement uses TRBV30 and TRBJ1-2, with a weak D call TRBD1 (5 bases). V lost 4 bases, J lost 8 bases, and 14 bases lay in between. The CDR3 has 12 residues. CDR1 and CDR2 (germline): GTSNPN, SVGIG (reference sequence). In DNA, the CDR3 is TGTGCCTGGACCCCAGGGCAGGTCGGCTACACCTTC. Translated, it gives CAWTPGQVGYTF.

The chain has TRBV6-5 and TRBJ1-1; 9 bases agree with TRBD1. CDR1 and CDR2 (germline): MNHEY, SVGAGI. The CDR3 extends over 12 amino acids. V shed 4 bases and J 11 bases; nucleotides not matched to a gene: 5. CDR3 coding DNA: TGTGCCAGCAGTTTACGACAGGGGGTGGCTTTCTTT. It yields the protein CASSLRQGVAFF.

This clone was counted a few times. The chain couples TRBV4-1 to TRBJ1-1; unclear D gene. The V end lost 1 base, the J end lost 4 bases, and 7 bases lay between the germline ends. Per germline, CDR1 MGHRA and CDR2 YSYEKL. The CDR3 is 13 residues long. The CDR3 DNA sequence: TGCGCCAGCAGCCAAGGACACCGCACTGAAGCTTTCTTT. It is translated as CASSQGHRTEAFF.

This chain uses TRBV28 with TRBJ1-2; TRBD1 is a possible D gene (5 bases). Germline V gene data show CDR1 as MDHEN and CDR2 as SYDVKM. This CDR3 has 15 residues. Trimming removed 6 bases from V and 4 bases from J, with 18 bases in between. This CDR3 is CASRASGRAGYGYTF. In nucleotides, the CDR3 is TGTGCCAGCAGAGCTAGTGGCAGGGCCGGCTATGGCTACACCTTC.

This rearrangement joins TRBV5-4 to TRBJ2-7; possibly TRBD1 for D (5 bases). Germline CDR1 is SGHNT and CDR2 is YYREEE (reference sequence). Between the trimmed V and J ends, which lost 4 bases and 3 bases, there was a span of 8 bases. The CDR3 extends over 12 amino acids. The CDR3 loop reads CASSNDSYEQYF. The CDR3 DNA sequence: TGTGCCAGCAGCAACGACAGCTACGAGCAGTACTTC.

This rearrangement joins TRBV5-8 to TRBJ1-2, with TRBD1 matching over 7 bases. CDR1 is SGHTS and CDR2 is YDEGEE in the germline V gene. Trimming at V came to 4 bases and at J to 6 bases, leaving 3 bases not matched to a gene. This CDR3 is 12 amino acids long. CDR3 sequence: CASSAGTDGYTF. The CDR3, as DNA: TGTGCCAGCAGCGCTGGGACAGATGGCTACACCTTC.

This chain connects TRBV2 to TRBJ1-2; D might be TRBD1 (5 bases). The CDR3 totals 13 residues. The V gene's germline CDR1 is SNHLY and CDR2 FYNNEI. Trimming cost V 6 bases and J 5 bases, with 13 bases left between them. CDR3: CASRAGRTYGYTF. The CDR3 region has the DNA TGTGCCAGCAGGGCTGGACGGACATATGGCTACACCTTC.

V and J are TRBV11-3 and TRBJ2-1, with 7 bases aligning to TRBD2. With V trimmed by 3 bases and J by 3 bases, 5 bases remained unmatched. This CDR3 contains 15 residues. The germline gives CDR1 SGHNT, CDR2 YENEEA. The CDR3 sequence: CASSLRASGYNEQFF. As DNA, the CDR3 is TGTGCCAGCAGCTTGAGGGCTAGCGGCTACAATGAGCAGTTCTTC.

The chain couples TRBV6-5 to TRBJ1-5; 8 nucleotides line up with TRBD1. The J segment lost 6 bases and the V segment lost 4 bases, leaving 8 bases of the junction unmatched. The CDR3 length is 15 residues. The germline CDR1 and CDR2 sequences are MNHEY and SVGAGI. Here the CDR3 reads CASSSYGQGRQPQHF. In DNA form, the CDR3 reads TGTGCCAGCAGTTCTTACGGACAGGGCCGTCAGCCCCAGCATTTT.

V and J are TRBV27 and TRBJ2-7; D unclear. Trimming took 3 bases from V and 1 from J, leaving 13 bases between them. CDR3 length: 15 residues. Germline CDR1 and CDR2: MNHEY and SMNVEV (reference sequence). CDR3 in amino acids: CASSFIPTRSYEQYF. DNA of the CDR3: TGTGCCAGCAGTTTTATCCCAACAAGATCCTACGAGCAGTACTTC.

This sequence joins TRBV19 and TRBJ1-1; the D gene is possibly TRBD1 (6 bases). V gave up 11 bases and J gave up 9 bases, with 13 bases separating them. The V gene's germline CDR1 is LNHDA and CDR2 SQIVND (reference sequence). The CDR3 is made up of 10 amino acids. CDR3 nucleotide sequence: TGTGCCGCAGCGGACAGACAAGCTTTCTTT. This translates into CAAADRQAFF.

The CDR3 bases are TGCGCCAGCAGCCGCCTAGGAGGGAACACCGGGGAGCTGTTTTTT. This codes for CASSRLGGNTGELFF. The J gene is TRBJ2-2, the V gene TRBV5-1; TRBD2 is a possible D gene (5 bases). Trimming pared 4 bases from V and 1 base from J, leaving 11 bases between. Germline V CDR1 and CDR2: SGHRS, YFSETQ. The CDR3 consists of 15 residues.

This chain connects TRBV12-5 to TRBJ2-2; possible D gene TRBD2, 6 bases. The CDR3 totals 15 residues. Germline values: CDR1 LGHNT, CDR2 FRNRAP. V gave up 5 bases and J gave up 6 bases, with 16 bases separating them. CDR3: CASGPFSPGAGELFF. The CDR3 nucleotides read TGTGCTAGTGGTCCTTTCTCGCCGGGGGCCGGGGAGCTGTTTTTT. The full variable domain, its missing parts supplied by reference TRBV12-5 and TRBJ2-2, is DARVTQTPRHKVTEMGQEVTMRCQPILGHNTVFWYRQTMMQGLELLAYFRNRAPLDDSGMPKDRFSAEMPDATLATLKIQPSEPRDSAVYFCASGPFSPGAGELFFGEGSRLTVL.

The table lists this clone with a few counts. The chain has TRBV2 and TRBJ2-7; 9 bases are a match to TRBD2. V dropped 7 bases and J dropped 2; count of bases not matched to a gene: 6. CDR1 and CDR2 (germline): SNHLY, FYNNEI. The CDR3 consists of 14 residues. The chain's CDR3 is CASKETSGTYEQYF. CDR3 sequence (DNA): TGTGCCAGCAAGGAGACTAGCGGCACCTACGAGCAGTACTTC. The full variable domain, completed using reference TRBV2 and TRBJ2-7, is EPEVTQTPSHQVTQMGQEVILRCVPISNHLYFYWYRQILGQKVEFLVSFYNNEISEKSEIFDDQFSVERPDGSNFTLKIRSTKLEDSAMYFCASKETSGTYEQYFGPGTRLTVT.